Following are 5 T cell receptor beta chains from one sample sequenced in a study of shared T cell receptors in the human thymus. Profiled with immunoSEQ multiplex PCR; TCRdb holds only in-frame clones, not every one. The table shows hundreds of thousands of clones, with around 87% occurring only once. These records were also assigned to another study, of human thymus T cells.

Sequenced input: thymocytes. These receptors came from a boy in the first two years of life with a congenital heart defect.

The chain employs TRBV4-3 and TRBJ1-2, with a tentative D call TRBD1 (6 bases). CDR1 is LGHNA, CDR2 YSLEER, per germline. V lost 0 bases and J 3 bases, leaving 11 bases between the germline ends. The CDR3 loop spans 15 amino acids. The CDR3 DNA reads TGCGCCAGCAGCCAAGAAGTGCGACAGGACTATGGCTACACCTTC. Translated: CASSQEVRQDYGYTF.

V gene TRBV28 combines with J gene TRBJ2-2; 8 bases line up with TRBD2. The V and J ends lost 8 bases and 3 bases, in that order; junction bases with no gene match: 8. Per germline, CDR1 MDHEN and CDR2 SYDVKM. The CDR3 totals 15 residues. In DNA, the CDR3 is TGTGCCAGCCGGGAGGGCCTCCAGCACACCGGGGAGCTGTTTTTT. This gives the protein CASREGLQHTGELFF.

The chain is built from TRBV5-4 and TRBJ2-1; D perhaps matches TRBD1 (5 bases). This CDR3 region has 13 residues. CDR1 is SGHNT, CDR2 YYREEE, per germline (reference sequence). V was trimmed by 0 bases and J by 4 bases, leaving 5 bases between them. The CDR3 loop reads CASSLGQYNEQFF. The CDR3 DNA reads TGTGCCAGCAGCTTGGGACAGTACAATGAGCAGTTCTTC.

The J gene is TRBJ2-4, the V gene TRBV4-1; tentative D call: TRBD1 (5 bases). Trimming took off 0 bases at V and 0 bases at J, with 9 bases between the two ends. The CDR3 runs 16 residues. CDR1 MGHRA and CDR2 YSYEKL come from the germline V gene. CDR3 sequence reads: CASSQERQLAKNIQYF. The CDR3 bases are TGCGCCAGCAGCCAAGAGAGACAGCTAGCCAAAAACATTCAGTACTTC.

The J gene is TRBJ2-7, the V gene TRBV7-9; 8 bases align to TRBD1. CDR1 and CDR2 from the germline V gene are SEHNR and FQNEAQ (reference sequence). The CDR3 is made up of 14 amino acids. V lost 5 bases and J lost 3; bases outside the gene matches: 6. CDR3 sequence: CASSPGTGLYEQYF. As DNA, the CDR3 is TGTGCCAGCAGCCCCGGGACAGGACTCTACGAGCAGTACTTC. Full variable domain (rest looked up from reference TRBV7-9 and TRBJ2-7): DTGVSQNPRHKITKRGQNVTFRCDPISEHNRLYWYRQTLGQGPEFLTYFQNEAQLEKSRLLSDRFSAERPKGSFSTLEIQRTEQGDSAMYLCASSPGTGLYEQYFGPGTRLTVT.